The 21 T cell receptor beta chains below were found in one sample sequenced in a study of vaccination effects on CD4 cells after COVID-19 (dated by TCRdb to 2021 to 2024). In the ViraFEST assay, PBMC were stimulated with viral peptide pools, and TCR sequencing was then used to find antigen-specific CD4+ T cell clonotypes based on their expansion. After around eleven days of culture, CD4+ T cells were isolated with the EasySep CD4+ T cell isolation kit. These TCRs are of unknown antigen specificity. Libraries were built with the immunoSEQ multiplex PCR assay. Imported from immuneACCESS, the table was reduced by TCRdb to in-frame sequences with V and J called. These copies leave out some clones; in studies compared against another copy, an unresolved V gene accounts for under half, and the cause of the remainder is not known. Within this sample are approximately 30,000 clones, with 55% to 75% of them counted one time only. The ten top clones hold around 27% of the sample.

The specimen comprised CD4+ T cells from PBMCs cultured with HCoV-229E spike peptides, sampled before COVID-19 vaccination. The cell subset or site label on this specimen signifies: HCoV-229E spike overlapping peptide pool stimulation. The receptor set was obtained from a human donor who received a COVID-19 vaccine.

This sequence joins TRBV5-1 and TRBJ1-2, with D unclear. The CDR3 covers 13 residues. CDR1 SGHRS and CDR2 YFSETQ come from the germline V gene. Trimming took off 5 bases at V and 0 bases at J, with 8 bases between the two ends. The CDR3 loop reads CASRTLSNYGYTF. The CDR3 DNA sequence: TGCGCCAGCAGGACACTTTCTAACTATGGCTACACCTTC. Full variable domain (missing parts from reference TRBV5-1 and TRBJ1-2): KAGVTQTPRYLIKTRGQQVTLSCSPISGHRSVSWYQQTPGQGLQFLFEYFSETQRNKGNFPGRFSGRQFSNSRSEMNVSTLELGDSALYLCASRTLSNYGYTFGSGTRLTVV.

The rearrangement joins TRBV5-4 to TRBJ1-5; weak D call: TRBD1 (5 bases). V was clipped by 2 bases and J by 4 bases, with 13 bases between them. Per germline, CDR1 SGHNT and CDR2 YYREEE (reference sequence). The CDR3 runs 15 residues. CDR3: CASSFDPGGNQPQHF. The CDR3 bases are TGTGCCAGCAGCTTCGACCCCGGGGGGAATCAGCCCCAGCATTTT.

The chain is built from TRBV7-2 and TRBJ1-4, with TRBD1 identical over 11 bases. CDR1 is SGHTA and CDR2 is FQGNSA in the germline V gene. The length of the CDR3 is 15 residues. V lost 2 bases, J lost 8 bases, and 4 bases stayed unmatched. The CDR3 is CASSLRTGGGEKLFF. The CDR3 bases are TGTGCCAGCAGCTTACGGACAGGGGGCGGCGAAAAACTGTTTTTT.

CDR3 sequence: CASSLAQGAGREQYF. The CDR3 DNA reads as TGCGCCAGCAGCTTGGCTCAGGGGGCCGGTCGGGAGCAGTACTTC. The chain links TRBV5-1 to TRBJ2-7; 8 positions agree with TRBD1. In germline, CDR1 is SGHRS, CDR2 YFSETQ. Trimming cost V 0 bases and J 7 bases; bases outside gene matches: 9. This CDR3 comprises 15 residues.

The V and J genes are TRBV30 and TRBJ1-5, with D possibly matching TRBD1 (6 bases). CDR3 size: 16 residues. Germline V gives CDR1 GTSNPN, CDR2 SVGIG (reference sequence). V was pared by 1 base and J by 0 bases, with 13 bases between. In nucleotides, the CDR3 is TGTGCCTGGAGTGGGACAGTGCCTTATAGCAATCAGCCCCAGCATTTT. Translation gives CAWSGTVPYSNQPQHF.

DNA for the CDR3: TGTGCCAGCGGACTGACGGGCTCCTACAATGAGCAGTTCTTC. Its translation is CASGLTGSYNEQFF. The rearrangement joins TRBV28 to TRBJ2-1; D is possibly TRBD2 (5 bases). V was clipped by 8 bases and J by 0 bases, with 11 bases between them. The CDR3 consists of 14 residues. Per germline, CDR1 MDHEN and CDR2 SYDVKM. Using reference TRBV28 and TRBJ2-1 for the parts outside the CDR3, the full variable domain is DVKVTQSSRYLVKRTGEKVFLECVQDMDHENMFWYRQDPGLGLRLIYFSYDVKMKEKGDIPEGYSVSREKKERFSLILESASTNQTSMYLCASGLTGSYNEQFFGPGTRLTVL.

A few counts support this clone. Written as DNA, the CDR3 is TGTGCCAGCTCACCACCGGGCGGCACCGGGGAGCTGTTTTTT. This translates into CASSPPGGTGELFF. V usage is TRBV18 and J usage is TRBJ2-2; D gene uncertain. Trimming cost V 0 bases and J 4 bases, with 6 bases left between them. There are 14 residues in the CDR3. Germline V gene data show CDR1 as KGHSH and CDR2 as LQKENI.

This clone has a single count. The V and J genes are TRBV6-2 or TRBV6-3 and TRBJ2-7, with TRBD2 identical over 11 bases. Germline V gene lookup returns CDR1 MNHEY and CDR2 SVGEGT. Trimming took 2 bases from V and 3 from J; bases not matched to a gene: 6. The CDR3 runs 16 residues. This chain's CDR3 is CASSYGGLAGGYEQYF. The CDR3 DNA sequence: TGTGCCAGCAGTTACGGAGGGCTAGCGGGGGGCTACGAGCAGTACTTC.

This sequence joins TRBV6-5 and TRBJ1-1; 8 bases fit TRBD1. After removal of 0 bases from V and 1 base from J, the junction contained 4 bases not matched to a gene. CDR1 is MNHEY, CDR2 SVGAGI, per germline. CDR3 length equals 16 residues. The chain's CDR3 is CASSYSRQGRNTEAFF. The CDR3 bases are TGTGCCAGCAGTTACTCCCGACAGGGGCGGAACACTGAAGCTTTCTTT.

The V gene is TRBV7-6, the J gene TRBJ2-3; no clear D gene. Trimming took 4 bases from V and 7 from J, leaving 15 bases between them. CDR1 SGHVS and CDR2 FNYEAQ come from the germline V gene. This CDR3 is 14 amino acids long. The CDR3 DNA sequence: TGTGCCAGCAGCTCGGCCGACATAGCAAATACGCAGTATTTT. Amino acid sequence: CASSSADIANTQYF.

This chain joins TRBV6-2 or TRBV6-3 and TRBJ2-2; TRBD1 or TRBD2 may be the D gene (5 bases each). This CDR3 has 17 residues. Germline V CDR1 and CDR2: MNHEY, SVGEGT. V was clipped by 2 bases and J by 6 bases, with 19 bases between them. The CDR3 DNA reads TGTGCCAGCAGTTACAGGAAAAATAGGGGAGTTCCCGGGGAGCTGTTTTTT. Translated, it gives CASSYRKNRGVPGELFF.

This rearrangement joins TRBV19 to TRBJ1-1; no clear D gene. Germline CDR1 reads LNHDA; CDR2 reads SQIVND (reference sequence). Trimming removed 3 bases from V and 7 bases from J, with 9 bases in between. This CDR3 contains 12 residues. The CDR3 here is CASSIRTNEAFF. The CDR3, as DNA: TGTGCCAGTAGTATCCGGACTAATGAAGCTTTCTTT.

The chain employs TRBV11-2 and TRBJ2-1, with 9 bases lining up with TRBD2. Looked up from germline, CDR1 is SGHAT and CDR2 is FQNNGV. The CDR3 has 12 amino acids. J gave up 12 bases and V 5 bases, and 5 bases lay outside the gene matches. CDR3 nucleotides: TGTGCCAGCAGCCGCGGGGGGGGAGGGCAGTTCTTC. Translation: CASSRGGGGQFF.

The chain uses TRBV6-5 and TRBJ1-5, with 10 nucleotides matching TRBD1. This CDR3 is 15 amino acids long. Germline CDR1 MNHEY, CDR2 SVGAGI. Trimming removed 6 bases from V and 7 bases from J; junction bases left unmatched: 9. Here the CDR3 DNA reads TGTGCCAGCAGAGCCGGGACAGGGGCGCGGCAGCCCCAGCATTTT. The encoded protein is CASRAGTGARQPQHF.

The chain recombines TRBV10-3 with TRBJ2-1; TRBD2 aligns across 11 bases. V gave up 10 bases and J gave up 6 bases; unmatched junction bases: 11. CDR1 and CDR2 (germline): ENHRY, SYGVKD. The CDR3 totals 15 residues. As DNA, the CDR3 is TGTGCCACCAGCAAGGGACTAGCGGAGATCAATGAGCAGTTCTTC. It is translated as CATSKGLAEINEQFF.

The chain couples TRBV5-1 to TRBJ2-1; 12 bases are shared with TRBD2. Germline V gene sequence: CDR1 SGHRS, CDR2 YFSETQ. The CDR3 covers 15 residues. V lost 1 base to trimming and J lost 5 bases; unmatched junction nucleotides: 1. This CDR3 is CASSLRLAGDNEQFF. DNA of the CDR3: TGCGCCAGCAGCTTGAGACTAGCGGGAGACAATGAGCAGTTCTTC.

This clone was seen many times. V gene TRBV9 combines with J gene TRBJ1-2; D is undetermined. Trimming removed 6 bases at V and 0 bases at J, with 12 bases between. The CDR3 consists of 14 residues. Germline CDR1 reads SGDLS; CDR2 reads YYNGEE. As DNA, the CDR3 is TGTGCCAGCACCTTCGGGGATTCTAACTATGGCTACACCTTC. It yields the protein CASTFGDSNYGYTF. The full variable domain, with the rest looked up from reference TRBV9 and TRBJ1-2, is DSGVTQTPKHLITATGQRVTLRCSPRSGDLSVYWYQQSLDQGLQFLIQYYNGEERAKGNILERFSAQQFPDLHSELNLSSLELGDSALYFCASTFGDSNYGYTFGSGTRLTVV.

The chain uses TRBV6-4 and TRBJ2-3, with TRBD2 matching over 10 bases. Germline V gene sequence: CDR1 MRHNA, CDR2 SNTAGT. The V segment lost 2 bases and the J segment 8 bases; nucleotides outside the gene matches: 7. CDR3 length: 15 residues. The CDR3 loop is CASSDRSSGSGTQYF. The DNA for the CDR3 is TGTGCCAGCAGTGACAGGTCTAGCGGGAGCGGTACGCAGTATTTT.

The rearrangement links TRBV19 to TRBJ2-1, with D possibly TRBD1 on 6 matching bases. Germline V gene data show CDR1 as LNHDA and CDR2 as SQIVND (reference sequence). V lost 5 bases, J lost 1 base, and 12 bases lay in between. This CDR3 region has 15 residues. The CDR3 region has the DNA TGTGCCAGTAGTGCAACAGGGTGGTCCTACAATGAGCAGTTCTTC. It codes for CASSATGWSYNEQFF.

This chain connects TRBV9 to TRBJ2-1; perhaps TRBD2 as D (6 bases). This CDR3 comprises 18 residues. V lost 0 bases and J lost 7, with 23 bases in between. CDR1 is SGDLS and CDR2 is YYNGEE in the germline V gene. The CDR3 is CASSVAPPPSVAWNEQFF. Here the CDR3 DNA reads TGTGCCAGCAGCGTAGCTCCCCCGCCTAGCGTGGCCTGGAATGAGCAGTTCTTC. Full variable domain (missing parts from reference TRBV9 and TRBJ2-1): DSGVTQTPKHLITATGQRVTLRCSPRSGDLSVYWYQQSLDQGLQFLIQYYNGEERAKGNILERFSAQQFPDLHSELNLSSLELGDSALYFCASSVAPPPSVAWNEQFFGPGTRLTVL.

The chain employs TRBV30 and TRBJ2-4, with 7 bases aligning to TRBD2. The CDR3 extends over 12 amino acids. The germline V gene has CDR1 GTSNPN and CDR2 SVGIG (reference sequence). With V trimmed by 3 bases and J by 9 bases, 5 bases remained unmatched. In nucleotides, the CDR3 is TGTGCCTGGAGGAAGGGCGGGAGCATTCAGTACTTC. Protein: CAWRKGGSIQYF.